What follows are 25 T cell receptor beta chains derived from one specimen sequenced in a study of T cells after yellow fever vaccination. TCRdb passed the 5' RACE reads through MiXCR, listing each CDR3 protein once. The sample yields some 240,000 distinct CDR3 sequences, roughly 4.8% seen once. The input for sequencing was CD4+ T cells sorted from PBMCs, taken on the day of the yellow fever booster vaccination. The receptors were sampled from a man aged 18 to 35 who received the YFV17D yellow fever vaccine.

This clonotype showed up many times. The chain links TRBV7-2 to TRBJ2-1; a weak D match, TRBD1 (5 bases). Germline assignment: CDR1 SGHTA and CDR2 FQGNSA. There are 13 residues in the CDR3. V shed 4 bases and J shed 8 bases, with 12 bases lying between them. CDR3 amino acids: CASSSWGADEQFF. CDR3 in DNA: TGTGCCAGCAGCTCATGGGGCGCCGATGAGCAGTTCTTC.

This clonotype was counted many times. The chain links TRBV5-1 to TRBJ2-1; the match to TRBD2 covers 7 bases. CDR3 size: 13 residues. Per the germline V gene, CDR1 is SGHRS and CDR2 is YFSETQ. V dropped 4 bases and J dropped 9; count of bases not matched to a gene: 7. The CDR3 bases are TGCGCCAGCAGCCACAGCGGGGCTTCTGAGCAGTTCTTC. It specifies CASSHSGASEQFF.

V usage is TRBV20-1 and J usage is TRBJ1-1, with D possibly being TRBD1 (5 bases). This CDR3 comprises 15 residues. Trimming left V 2 bases short and J 4 bases short, with 17 bases between. The germline V gene encodes CDR1 DFQATT and CDR2 SNEGSKA (reference sequence). DNA of the CDR3: TGCAGTGCTAGATCGGGGCGGGGCCCGGGCACTGAAGCTTTCTTT. Its translation is CSARSGRGPGTEAFF.

V usage is TRBV25-1 and J usage is TRBJ2-5; a possible D gene is TRBD1 (5 bases). With 7 bases removed from V and 2 bases from J, the gap between germline ends came to 14 bases. Per the germline V gene, CDR1 is MGHDK and CDR2 is SYGVNS. The CDR3 covers 14 residues. In DNA, the CDR3 is TGTGCCAGCACCCGGCCTGGGGCACAAGAGACCCAGTACTTC. It encodes CASTRPGAQETQYF.

The V call is TRBV19, the J call TRBJ2-7, with D perhaps matching TRBD1 (6 bases). This CDR3 contains 14 residues. The germline V gene encodes CDR1 LNHDA and CDR2 SQIVND (reference sequence). The ends were cut back, 4 bases at V and 7 bases at J, with 17 bases in the middle. The CDR3 loop is CASSTRQGQREQYF. The CDR3 nucleotides read TGTGCCAGTAGTACCCGGCAGGGGCAACGAGAGCAGTACTTC.

This clonotype has ten or more counts. The chain joins TRBV5-1 to TRBJ2-1, with D possibly matching TRBD1 (6 bases). Germline V gene lookup returns CDR1 SGHRS and CDR2 YFSETQ. Trimming cost V 1 base and J 6 bases, with 14 bases left between them. The CDR3 extends over 15 amino acids. CDR3 protein: CASSLNPRGGNEQFF. The CDR3 DNA is TGCGCCAGCAGCTTGAACCCCCGAGGGGGCAATGAGCAGTTCTTC. Supplemented by reference TRBV5-1 and TRBJ2-1, the full variable domain reads KAGVTQTPRYLIKTRGQQVTLSCSPISGHRSVSWYQQTPGQGLQFLFEYFSETQRNKGNFPGRFSGRQFSNSRSEMNVSTLELGDSALYLCASSLNPRGGNEQFFGPGTRLTVL.

This clonotype has a count of ten or more. This chain links TRBV18 with TRBJ2-3; D is ambiguous. The germline V and J ends were trimmed by 5 bases and 0 bases, with 3 bases remaining between them. This CDR3 spans 12 amino acids. CDR1 is KGHSH and CDR2 is LQKENI in the germline V gene. The CDR3 is CASSTSTDTQYF. The CDR3 nucleotides are TGTGCCAGCTCAACTAGCACAGATACGCAGTATTTT.

This chain uses TRBV7-8 with TRBJ1-2; no clear D gene. CDR3 size: 14 residues. Looked up from germline, CDR1 is SGHVS and CDR2 is FQNEAQ. V shed 4 bases and J shed 0 bases, with 9 bases lying between them. DNA of the CDR3: TGTGCCAGCAGCTCGACGGGCTCTAACTATGGCTACACCTTC. This sequence encodes CASSSTGSNYGYTF.

This clonotype was observed a few times. This chain connects TRBV4-2 to TRBJ1-2, with D perhaps TRBD1 (5 bases). The germline gives CDR1 LGHNA, CDR2 YNFKEQ. The CDR3 runs 15 residues. The V gene lost 0 bases and the J gene lost 3 bases, with 11 bases spanning the gap. In nucleotides, the CDR3 is TGTGCCAGCAGCCAAGAGGACGGACAACACTATGGCTACACCTTC. Encoded protein: CASSQEDGQHYGYTF.

CDR3 sequence reads: CASMRRVAVNTEAFF. DNA of the CDR3: TGTGCCAGTATGAGGAGGGTAGCTGTGAACACTGAAGCTTTCTTT. The V gene is TRBV19, the J gene TRBJ1-1; D is undetermined. Germline CDR1 and CDR2: LNHDA and SQIVND (reference sequence). Between the trimmed V and J ends, which lost 7 bases and 0 bases, there was a span of 15 bases. The CDR3 covers 15 residues.

In this sample, this clonotype turned up many times. The chain is built from TRBV5-1 and TRBJ2-2; D possibly corresponds to TRBD1 (6 bases). Germline V gene lookup returns CDR1 SGHRS and CDR2 YFSETQ. CDR3 size: 15 residues. V shed 2 bases and J shed 2 bases, with 10 bases lying between them. CDR3 residues: CASSFGTLNTGELFF. The CDR3 DNA reads as TGCGCCAGCAGCTTCGGGACACTAAACACCGGGGAGCTGTTTTTT.

This clonotype was seen ten or more times. The chain combines TRBV5-1 with TRBJ2-7, with D possibly matching TRBD2 (5 bases). CDR1 and CDR2 from the germline V gene are SGHRS and YFSETQ. The CDR3 is made up of 15 amino acids. The V end lost 1 base, the J end lost 5 bases, and 16 bases lay between the germline ends. The CDR3 DNA reads as TGCGCCAGCAGCTTGATCGGTGAGGGATCGGACGAGCAGTACTTC. Its protein is CASSLIGEGSDEQYF.

This clonotype was found a few times. The rearrangement links TRBV28 to TRBJ1-2; D not resolved. Germline V CDR1 and CDR2: MDHEN, SYDVKM. V lost 7 bases and J 0 bases, leaving 15 bases between the germline ends. The CDR3 is 15 residues long. The CDR3 DNA reads TGTGCCAGCAAGGAGGGTACTGAAGCTAACTATGGCTACACCTTC. It specifies CASKEGTEANYGYTF.

This clonotype showed up just a few times. The chain couples TRBV29-1 to TRBJ1-1; D possibly corresponds to TRBD1 (6 bases). Trimming left V 7 bases short and J 1 base short, with 13 bases between. This CDR3 has 13 residues. Germline CDR1 reads SQVTM; CDR2 reads ANQGSEA. The CDR3 spells CSADRQENTEAFF. The CDR3 region has the DNA TGCAGCGCTGATAGACAGGAGAACACTGAAGCTTTCTTT.

This clonotype has a handful of counts. J is TRBJ2-5 and V is TRBV6-6; D remains unclear. The length of the CDR3 is 13 residues. Germline CDR1 is MNHNY and CDR2 is SVGAGI (reference sequence). The ends were cut back, 2 bases at V and 4 bases at J, with 8 bases in the middle. CDR3 sequence reads: CASSYGWRETQYF. The CDR3 nucleotides read TGTGCCAGCAGTTACGGCTGGAGAGAGACCCAGTACTTC.

This clonotype was seen only a few times. The V call is TRBV20-1, the J call TRBJ1-1; TRBD1 might be the D (5 bases). Germline V lookup: CDR1 DFQATT, CDR2 SNEGSKA (reference sequence). The ends were cut back, 5 bases at V and 4 bases at J, with 11 bases in the middle. This CDR3 region has 12 residues. CDR3: CSAPREITEAFF. CDR3 nucleotide sequence: TGCAGTGCTCCCAGGGAAATCACTGAAGCTTTCTTT.

This chain connects TRBV5-1 to TRBJ1-2; a weak D match, TRBD1 (5 bases). V lost 0 bases, J lost 8 bases, and 20 bases lay in between. The CDR3 is made up of 16 amino acids. Germline V CDR1 and CDR2: SGHRS, YFSETQ. For the CDR3, the DNA is TGCGCCAGCAGCTTGGCCGGTGACAGCCCTTCGGGCGGCTACACCTTC. Residues: CASSLAGDSPSGGYTF.

This clonotype was seen at least ten times. V and J are TRBV12-3 or TRBV12-4 and TRBJ2-7; D might be TRBD2 (5 bases). Trimming removed 6 bases from V and 0 bases from J, with 12 bases in between. The CDR3 extends over 14 amino acids. The CDR3 loop is CASSAATSSYEQYF. Written as DNA, the CDR3 is TGTGCCAGCAGCGCAGCCACTAGCTCCTACGAGCAGTACTTC.

This clonotype was observed a few times. The genes are TRBV6-2 or TRBV6-3 and TRBJ1-2; possibly TRBD1 for D (6 bases). V was pared by 6 bases and J by 11 bases, with 22 bases between. The CDR3 runs to 14 residues. The V gene's germline CDR1 is MNHEY and CDR2 SVGEGT. The CDR3 DNA reads as TGTGCCAGCAGGCACCCGACAGGCCTCTCTGGGTACACCTTC. This gives the protein CASRHPTGLSGYTF.

There are many counts of this clonotype. J is TRBJ1-2 and V is TRBV5-1; D is unresolved. The V gene's germline CDR1 is SGHRS and CDR2 YFSETQ. CDR3 length equals 14 residues. Trimming cost V 0 bases and J 2 bases, with 8 bases left between them. CDR3 sequence: CASSLEPGNYGYTF. CDR3 nucleotides: TGCGCCAGCAGCTTGGAACCGGGGAACTATGGCTACACCTTC.

This clonotype turned up a few times. The junction departs from the called germline gene at one end, perhaps through a read error. V and J are TRBV6-5 and TRBJ2-2, with 7 bases that match TRBD2. Germline-derived CDR1 and CDR2 are MNHEY and SVGAGI. The CDR3 consists of 11 residues. The CDR3 region has the DNA TGTGCCAGCAGTTACGGGGGGGGGCTGTTTTTT. Protein product: CASSYGGGLFF.

This clonotype showed up just a few times. The rearrangement joins TRBV3-2 to TRBJ1-1; the DNA was not used to check the table's D call, TRBD1. TRBV3-2 is annotated as a pseudogene. This CDR3 region has 15 residues. This CDR3 reads CASSQNLQGVTEAFF. The CDR3 DNA is TGTGCCAGCAGCCAAAATTTACAGGGTGTGACTGAAGCTTTCTTT.

The chain's CDR3 is CASSSRDRAVKNIQYF. The CDR3 bases are TGTGCCAGCAGCTCTAGGGACAGGGCAGTAAAAAACATTCAGTACTTC. The chain carries TRBV11-2 and TRBJ2-4, with 9 bases lining up with TRBD1. CDR1 and CDR2 (germline): SGHAT, FQNNGV. CDR3 size: 16 residues. Unmatched junction bases numbered 8, after V lost 4 bases and J lost 4 bases.

Many counts were recorded for this clonotype. The chain links TRBV7-9 to TRBJ2-3, with 10 bases lining up with TRBD2. This CDR3 comprises 15 residues. J gave up 2 bases and V 6 bases, and 5 bases lay outside the gene matches. CDR1 is SEHNR, CDR2 FQNEAQ, per germline (reference sequence). CDR3: CASRSLAGDTDTQYF. CDR3 nucleotides: TGTGCCAGCAGATCTCTAGCGGGGGACACAGATACGCAGTATTTT.

This clonotype has ten or more counts. The gene calls are TRBV7-9 and TRBJ1-1, with 7 positions matching TRBD1. The length of the CDR3 is 14 residues. V dropped 5 bases and J dropped 0; count of bases not matched to a gene: 3. Germline values: CDR1 SEHNR, CDR2 FQNEAQ (reference sequence). The CDR3 DNA follows: TGTGCCAGCAGCGTACAGGGGATGAACACTGAAGCTTTCTTT. This gives the protein CASSVQGMNTEAFF.